This T cell receptor (beta chain) emerged from a study of metastatic and nonmetastatic thyroid tumors. Study overall: It was across blood and tumor or nodule tissue from malignant and benign thyroid patients that repertoires were compared. Study-level findings and limits: The study reportedly found significantly higher TCR beta diversity in malignant thyroid tumors than benign nodules, in blood and tumor.

CDR3 length equals 15 residues. Germline CDR1 reads SEHNR; CDR2 reads FQNEAQ (reference sequence). V shed 7 bases, J shed 3 bases, and the junction held 3 bases outside the gene matches. Patients had received no treatment of any kind before thyroid surgery. There are many counts of this clone. No antigen is known for it. As handled by the study authors: What underpinned the distant-metastasis classifier for papillary thyroid cancer was the set of CDR3 differences across clinicopathological groups. TCRdb re-called the PCR reads with MiXCR. The V and J calls were not made by the authors but by TCRdb's processing. The sample holds about 59,000 clones, roughly 15% seen once.

The source material was blood. V gene TRBV7-9 combines with J gene TRBJ2-1, with TRBD2 identical over 13 bases. This receptor was taken from a male donor with papillary thyroid cancer or a benign thyroid nodule (not recorded which). Some clones in this sample may be carry-over from other donors' samples. CDR3 sequence reads: CASIRLAGGYNEQFF. The CDR3 coding sequence is TGTGCCAGCATCCGACTAGCGGGAGGCTACAATGAGCAGTTCTTC.